The 12 T cell receptor beta chains in this list originate from one sample, sequenced in a study of blood T cell repertoires in COVID-19. Sequencing used immunoSEQ multiplex PCR; TCRdb keeps in-frame clones, though not all of them. Among a few hundred thousand clones listed, over 75% were seen once. The sample taken for sequencing was PBMCs or T cells enriched from blood (not recorded which). Every receptor here comes from a woman between 35 and 50 years old who had recovered from COVID-19.

The rearrangement links TRBV6-4 to TRBJ2-1, with 8 bases matching TRBD1. Germline V CDR1 and CDR2: MRHNA, SNTAGT. J was trimmed by 5 bases and V by 0 bases; bases with no gene match: 3. CDR3 length: 15 amino acids. The chain's CDR3 is CASSDSGTGHNEQFF. CDR3 DNA sequence: TGTGCCAGCAGTGACTCGGGGACAGGACACAATGAGCAGTTCTTC.

The chain joins TRBV7-3 to TRBJ2-3; tentative D call: TRBD2 (7 bases). CDR1 SGHTA and CDR2 FQGTGA come from the germline V gene. The CDR3 loop spans 14 amino acids. V was trimmed by 3 bases and J by 3 bases, leaving 10 bases between them. Written as DNA, the CDR3 is TGTGCCAGCAGCTTGCGGGGGCGTACAGATACGCAGTATTTT. Its translation: CASSLRGRTDTQYF.

The V call is TRBV9, the J call TRBJ2-1; unclear D gene. V was cut by 2 bases and J by 0 bases, with 12 bases left in between. The CDR3 loop spans 16 amino acids. Germline-derived CDR1 and CDR2 are SGDLS and YYNGEE. CDR3 bases: TGTGCCAGCAGCGTCGGTACCATGAGCTCCTACAATGAGCAGTTCTTC. It is translated as CASSVGTMSSYNEQFF.

V and J are TRBV24-1 and TRBJ2-1, with 10 positions matching TRBD2. Germline V lookup: CDR1 KGHDR, CDR2 SFDVKD. The CDR3 length is 16 residues. V lost 4 bases and J lost 2; bases outside the gene matches: 4. CDR3: CATSETLAGAYNEQFF. As DNA, the CDR3 is TGTGCCACCAGTGAAACCCTAGCGGGGGCCTACAATGAGCAGTTCTTC.

The V and J genes are TRBV7-6 and TRBJ1-5; TRBD1 matches at 12 bases. There are 16 residues in the CDR3. CDR1 and CDR2 from the germline V gene are SGHVS and FNYEAQ. The V gene end was trimmed by 2 bases and the J gene end by 6 bases; junction bases not matched to a gene: 5. The CDR3 region is CASSLLGQGACQPQHF. The CDR3 DNA reads as TGTGCCAGCAGCTTACTGGGACAGGGGGCGTGTCAGCCCCAGCATTTT. Combining the CDR3 with reference TRBV7-6 and TRBJ1-5 gives the whole variable domain GAGVSQSPRYKVTKRGQDVALRCDPISGHVSLYWYRQALGQGPEFLTYFNYEAQQDKSGLPNDRFSAERPEGSISTLTIQRTEQRDSAMYRCASSLLGQGACQPQHFGDGTRLSIL.

This clone was seen a single time. The chain is built from TRBV6-4 and TRBJ1-3, with D tentatively TRBD1 (5 bases). The CDR3 is made up of 14 amino acids. V was clipped by 5 bases and J by 0 bases, with 8 bases between them. Per the germline V gene, CDR1 is MRHNA and CDR2 is SNTAGT. CDR3 loop: CASSRTNSGNTIYF. The CDR3 DNA sequence: TGTGCCAGCAGTAGGACAAACTCTGGAAACACCATATATTTT.

This clone showed up just once. This rearrangement joins TRBV28 to TRBJ1-5; TRBD1 matches 9 bases. Germline CDR1 MDHEN, CDR2 SYDVKM. V shed 7 bases and J 6 bases; nucleotides not matched to a gene: 7. The CDR3 sequence is 14 residues long. CDR3 DNA: TGTGCCAGCAACCCTTACAGGGGGCTTCAGCCCCAGCATTTT. It codes for CASNPYRGLQPQHF.

The V and J genes are TRBV27 and TRBJ2-1; 8 nucleotides align to TRBD2. CDR1 MNHEY and CDR2 SMNVEV come from the germline V gene (reference sequence). Losses at the gene ends were 7 bases for V and 0 bases for J; bases not matched to a gene: 11. This CDR3 has 17 amino acids. CDR3 nucleotides: TGTGCCAGCATTAAAGGCGGGGGGCCCAGCTCCTACAATGAGCAGTTCTTC. Protein product: CASIKGGGPSSYNEQFF.

The chain carries TRBV30 and TRBJ2-1, with D maybe TRBD2 (5 bases). The germline CDR1 and CDR2 sequences are GTSNPN and SVGIG (reference sequence). V lost 4 bases and J 0 bases, leaving 10 bases between the germline ends. The CDR3 length is 14 residues. CDR3 coding DNA: TGTGCCTGGATAAGCGGTAGCTCCTACAATGAGCAGTTCTTC. As protein: CAWISGSSYNEQFF.

V and J are TRBV29-1 and TRBJ2-1; perhaps TRBD2 as D (5 bases). V lost 3 bases and J lost 10, with 7 bases in between. The germline V gene encodes CDR1 SQVTM and CDR2 ANQGSEA. The CDR3 is 10 amino acids. The DNA for the CDR3 is TGCAGCGTTGACGGGGTCGAGCAGTTCTTC. Its translation: CSVDGVEQFF.

The rearrangement links TRBV19 to TRBJ2-1; TRBD2 aligns across 14 bases. The CDR3 has 15 residues. J was trimmed by 7 bases and V by 6 bases; bases with no gene match: 5. Germline CDR1 LNHDA, CDR2 SQIVND (reference sequence). The CDR3 DNA sequence: TGTGCCAGTAGCCCGGGACTAGCGGGAGAAAATGAGCAGTTCTTC. Protein sequence: CASSPGLAGENEQFF.

This chain joins TRBV7-9 and TRBJ2-2; 9 bases map to TRBD1. Germline values: CDR1 SEHNR, CDR2 FQNEAQ (reference sequence). The length of the CDR3 is 16 residues. The ends lost 5 bases at V and 2 bases at J; junction bases unmatched: 6. As DNA, the CDR3 is TGTGCCAGCAGCCTTTGGACAGGGGCTAACACCGGGGAGCTGTTTTTT. Translating it yields CASSLWTGANTGELFF.